The entry below gives a single T cell receptor (beta chain) sequence along with its context. Measured with immunoSEQ multiplex PCR; TCRdb has only the in-frame clones, and not every one. The sample holds fewer than 60,000 clones, under 90% seen once. This sample is drawn from a study of blood T cell repertoires in COVID-19. Across the study: Acute and convalescent COVID-19 samples came from the United States, Italy and Spain.

With 2 bases clipped from V and 4 bases from J, the junction kept 6 bases outside the gene matches. The CDR3 has 15 residues. The germline CDR1 and CDR2 sequences are SGHTA and FQGNSA. This chain links TRBV7-2 with TRBJ1-2; 8 positions match TRBD1. Sequenced material: peripheral blood. The TCR was taken from a man aged 80 or over with active or convalescent COVID-19. In DNA form, the CDR3 reads TGTGCCAGCAGCTTACAGGGGGCGGATGGCTATGGCTACACCTTC. Its translation is CASSLQGADGYGYTF. Together with reference TRBV7-2 and TRBJ1-2, the CDR3 gives the full variable domain: GAGVSQSPSNKVTEKGKDVELRCDPISGHTALYWYRQSLGQGLEFLIYFQGNSAPDKSGLPSDRFSAERTGGSVSTLTIQRTQQEDSAVYLCASSLQGADGYGYTFGSGTRLTVV.